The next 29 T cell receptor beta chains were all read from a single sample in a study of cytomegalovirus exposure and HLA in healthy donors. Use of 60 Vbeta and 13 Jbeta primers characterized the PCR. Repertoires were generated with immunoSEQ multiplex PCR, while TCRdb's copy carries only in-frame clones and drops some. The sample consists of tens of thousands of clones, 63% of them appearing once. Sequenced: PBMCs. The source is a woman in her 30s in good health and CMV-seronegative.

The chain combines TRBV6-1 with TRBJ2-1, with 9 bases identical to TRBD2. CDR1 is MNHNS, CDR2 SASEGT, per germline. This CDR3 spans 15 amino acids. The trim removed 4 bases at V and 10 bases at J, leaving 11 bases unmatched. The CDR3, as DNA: TGTGCCAGCAGTGCCCTAGCGGGGTCCGGGGGGGAGCAGTTCTTC. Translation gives CASSALAGSGGEQFF.

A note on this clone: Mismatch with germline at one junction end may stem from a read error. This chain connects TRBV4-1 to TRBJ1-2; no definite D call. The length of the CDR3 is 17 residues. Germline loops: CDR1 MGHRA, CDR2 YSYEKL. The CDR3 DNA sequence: TGCGCCAGCAGCGAAGAGAGTCCTAACTTGGTTAACTATGGCTACACCTTC. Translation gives CASSEESPNLVNYGYTF.

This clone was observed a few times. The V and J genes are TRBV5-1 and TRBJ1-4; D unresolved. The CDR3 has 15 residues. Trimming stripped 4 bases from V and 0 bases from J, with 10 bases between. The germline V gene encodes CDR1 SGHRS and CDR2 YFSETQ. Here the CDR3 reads CASSGSGATNEKLFF. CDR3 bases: TGCGCCAGCAGCGGGTCCGGGGCAACTAATGAAAAACTGTTTTTT.

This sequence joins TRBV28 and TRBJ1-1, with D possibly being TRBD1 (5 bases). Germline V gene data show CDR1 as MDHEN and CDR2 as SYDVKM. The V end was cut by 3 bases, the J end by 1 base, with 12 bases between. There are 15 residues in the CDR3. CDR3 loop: CASSLMAGWNTEAFF. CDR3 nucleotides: TGTGCCAGCAGTTTGATGGCAGGGTGGAACACTGAAGCTTTCTTT.

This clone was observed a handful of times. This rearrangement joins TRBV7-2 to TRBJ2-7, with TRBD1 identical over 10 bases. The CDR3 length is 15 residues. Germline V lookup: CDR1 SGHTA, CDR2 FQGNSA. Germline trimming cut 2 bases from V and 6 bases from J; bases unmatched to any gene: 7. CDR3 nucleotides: TGTGCCAGCAGCTTATTAGGGACAGGGGAGGTCGAGCAGTACTTC. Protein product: CASSLLGTGEVEQYF.

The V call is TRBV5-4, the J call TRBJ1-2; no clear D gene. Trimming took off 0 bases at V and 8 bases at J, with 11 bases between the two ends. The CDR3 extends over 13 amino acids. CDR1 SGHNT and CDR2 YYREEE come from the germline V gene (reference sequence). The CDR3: CASSLVRVRGYTF. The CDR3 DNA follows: TGTGCCAGCAGCTTGGTTAGAGTGCGGGGCTACACCTTC.

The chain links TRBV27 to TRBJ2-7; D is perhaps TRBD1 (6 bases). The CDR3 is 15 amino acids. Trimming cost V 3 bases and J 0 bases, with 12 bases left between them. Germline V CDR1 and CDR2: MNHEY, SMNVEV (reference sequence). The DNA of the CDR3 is TGTGCCAGCAGTTTCAGCAGGGGAGACTCCTACGAGCAGTACTTC. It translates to CASSFSRGDSYEQYF.

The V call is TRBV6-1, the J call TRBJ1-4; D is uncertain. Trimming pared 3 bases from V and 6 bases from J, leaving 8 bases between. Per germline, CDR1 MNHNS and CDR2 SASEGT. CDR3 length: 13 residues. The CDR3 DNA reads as TGTGCCAGCAGTGACCCTAATGATGAAAAACTGTTTTTT. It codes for CASSDPNDEKLFF.

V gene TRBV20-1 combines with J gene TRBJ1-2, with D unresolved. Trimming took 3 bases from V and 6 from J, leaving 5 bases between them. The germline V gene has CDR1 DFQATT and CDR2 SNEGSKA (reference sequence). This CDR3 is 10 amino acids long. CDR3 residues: CSARSNGYTF. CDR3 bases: TGCAGTGCTAGGTCCAATGGCTACACCTTC.

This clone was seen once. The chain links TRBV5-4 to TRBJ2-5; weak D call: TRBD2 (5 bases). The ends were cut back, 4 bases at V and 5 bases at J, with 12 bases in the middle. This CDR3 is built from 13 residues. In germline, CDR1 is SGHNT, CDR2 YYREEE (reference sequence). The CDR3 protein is CASSPGLQETQYF. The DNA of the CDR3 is TGTGCCAGCAGCCCCGGACTGCAGGAGACCCAGTACTTC.

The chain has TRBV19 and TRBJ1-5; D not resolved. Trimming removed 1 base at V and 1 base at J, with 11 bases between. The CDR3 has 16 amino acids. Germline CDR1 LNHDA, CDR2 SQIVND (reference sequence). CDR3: CASSIARGPSNQPQHF. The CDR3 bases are TGTGCCAGTAGTATAGCACGGGGTCCGAGCAATCAGCCCCAGCATTTT.

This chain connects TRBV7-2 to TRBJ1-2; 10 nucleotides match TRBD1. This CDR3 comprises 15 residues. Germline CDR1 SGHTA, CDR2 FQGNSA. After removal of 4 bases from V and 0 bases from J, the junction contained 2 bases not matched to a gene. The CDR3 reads CASSSGTGANYGYTF. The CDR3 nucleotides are TGTGCCAGCAGCTCCGGGACAGGGGCTAACTATGGCTACACCTTC.

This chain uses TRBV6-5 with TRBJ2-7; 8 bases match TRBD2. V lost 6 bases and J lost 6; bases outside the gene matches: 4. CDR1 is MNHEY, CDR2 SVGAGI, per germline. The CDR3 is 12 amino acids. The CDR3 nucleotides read TGTGCCAGCAGCCGGACTAGCTTCGAGCAGTACTTC. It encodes CASSRTSFEQYF.

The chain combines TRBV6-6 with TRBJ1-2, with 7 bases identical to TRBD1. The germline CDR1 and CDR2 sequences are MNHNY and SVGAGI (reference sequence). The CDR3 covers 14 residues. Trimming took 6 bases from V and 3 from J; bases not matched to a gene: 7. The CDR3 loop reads CASRTRDSYYGYTF. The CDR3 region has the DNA TGTGCCAGCAGGACCCGGGACAGCTACTATGGCTACACCTTC.

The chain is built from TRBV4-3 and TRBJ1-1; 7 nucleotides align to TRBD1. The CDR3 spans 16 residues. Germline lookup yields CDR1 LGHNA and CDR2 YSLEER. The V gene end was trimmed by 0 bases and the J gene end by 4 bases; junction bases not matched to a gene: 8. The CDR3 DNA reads TGCGCCAGCAGCCAAGATTCCCCCCACAGGGGCACTGAAGCTTTCTTT. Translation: CASSQDSPHRGTEAFF.

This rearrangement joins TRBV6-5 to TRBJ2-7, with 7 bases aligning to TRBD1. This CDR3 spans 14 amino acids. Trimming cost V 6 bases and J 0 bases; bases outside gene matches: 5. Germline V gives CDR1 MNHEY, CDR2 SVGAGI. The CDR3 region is CASSRDSISYEQYF. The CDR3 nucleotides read TGTGCCAGCAGCCGGGACAGCATCTCCTACGAGCAGTACTTC.

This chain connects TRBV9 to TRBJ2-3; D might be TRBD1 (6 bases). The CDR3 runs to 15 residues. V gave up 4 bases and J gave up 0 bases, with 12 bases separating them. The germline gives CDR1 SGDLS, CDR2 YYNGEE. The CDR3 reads CASSYRATSTDTQYF. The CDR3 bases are TGTGCCAGCAGCTACAGGGCTACTAGCACAGATACGCAGTATTTT. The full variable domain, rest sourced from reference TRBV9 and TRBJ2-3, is DSGVTQTPKHLITATGQRVTLRCSPRSGDLSVYWYQQSLDQGLQFLIQYYNGEERAKGNILERFSAQQFPDLHSELNLSSLELGDSALYFCASSYRATSTDTQYFGPGTRLTVL.

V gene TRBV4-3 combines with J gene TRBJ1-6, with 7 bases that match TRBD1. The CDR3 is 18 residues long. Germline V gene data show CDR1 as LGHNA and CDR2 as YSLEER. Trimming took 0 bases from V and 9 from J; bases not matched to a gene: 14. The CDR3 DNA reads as TGCGCCAGCAGCCAAGAATTGGTCAGCAGGGGGAACTTTTCACCCCTCCACTTT. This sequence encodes CASSQELVSRGNFSPLHF.

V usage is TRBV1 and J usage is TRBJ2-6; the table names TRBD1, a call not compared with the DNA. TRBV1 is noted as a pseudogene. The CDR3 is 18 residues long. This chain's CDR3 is CTSRSDRGPLSGANVLTF. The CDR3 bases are TGCACCAGCAGAAGCGACAGGGGGCCATTATCTGGGGCCAACGTCCTGACTTTC.

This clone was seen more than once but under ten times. CDR3 residues: CAWVKGENTEAFF. CDR3 nucleotides: TGTGCCTGGGTCAAGGGGGAGAACACTGAAGCTTTCTTT. The gene calls are TRBV30 and TRBJ1-1, with a possible D match to TRBD1 (6 bases). Trimming stripped 5 bases from V and 1 base from J, with 11 bases between. Germline-derived CDR1 and CDR2 are GTSNPN and SVGIG (reference sequence). The CDR3 is 13 residues long. Full variable domain (missing parts from reference TRBV30 and TRBJ1-1): SQTIHQWPATLVQPVGSPLSLECTVEGTSNPNLYWYRQAAGRGLQLLFYSVGIGQISSEVPQNLSASRPQDRQFILSSKKLLLSDSGFYLCAWVKGENTEAFFGQGTRLTVV.

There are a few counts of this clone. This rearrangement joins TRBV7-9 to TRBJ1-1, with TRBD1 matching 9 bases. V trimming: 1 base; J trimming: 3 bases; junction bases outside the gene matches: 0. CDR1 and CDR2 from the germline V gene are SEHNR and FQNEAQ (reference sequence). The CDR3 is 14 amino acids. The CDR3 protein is CASSLGQGDTEAFF. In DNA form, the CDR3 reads TGTGCCAGCAGCTTAGGACAGGGGGACACTGAAGCTTTCTTT.

DNA for the CDR3: TGCGCCAGCAGCCGAATGGACAGCTCCGCAACTAATGAAAAACTGTTTTTT. It is translated as CASSRMDSSATNEKLFF. This chain links TRBV5-1 with TRBJ1-4; D might be TRBD1 (6 bases). V was clipped by 4 bases and J by 0 bases, with 16 bases between them. The CDR3 totals 17 residues. Germline values: CDR1 SGHRS, CDR2 YFSETQ.

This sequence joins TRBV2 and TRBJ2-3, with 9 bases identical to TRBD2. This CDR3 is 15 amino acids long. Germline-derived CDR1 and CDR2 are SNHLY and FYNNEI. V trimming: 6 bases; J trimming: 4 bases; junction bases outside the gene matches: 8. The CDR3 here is CASSDGLANSDTQYF. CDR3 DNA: TGTGCCAGCAGCGATGGACTAGCGAACTCAGATACGCAGTATTTT.

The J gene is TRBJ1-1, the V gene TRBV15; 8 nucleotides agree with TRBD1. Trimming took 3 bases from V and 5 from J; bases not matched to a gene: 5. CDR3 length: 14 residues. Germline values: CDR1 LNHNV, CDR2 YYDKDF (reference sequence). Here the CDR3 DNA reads TGTGCCACCAGCAGCGGACAGGGAGGAACTGAAGCTTTCTTT. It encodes CATSSGQGGTEAFF.

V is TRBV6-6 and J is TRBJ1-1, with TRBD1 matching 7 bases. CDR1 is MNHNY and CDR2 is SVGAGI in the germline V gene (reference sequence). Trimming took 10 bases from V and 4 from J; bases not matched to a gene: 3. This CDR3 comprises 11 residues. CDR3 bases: TGTGCCACACAGGGGCCCACTGAAGCTTTCTTT. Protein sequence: CATQGPTEAFF.

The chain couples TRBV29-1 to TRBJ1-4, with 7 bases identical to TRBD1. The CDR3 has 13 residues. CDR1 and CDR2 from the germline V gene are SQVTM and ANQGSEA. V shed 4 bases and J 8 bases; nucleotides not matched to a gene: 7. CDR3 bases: TGCAGCGTTGCATCAGGGGGGTTAGAAAAACTGTTTTTT. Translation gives CSVASGGLEKLFF.

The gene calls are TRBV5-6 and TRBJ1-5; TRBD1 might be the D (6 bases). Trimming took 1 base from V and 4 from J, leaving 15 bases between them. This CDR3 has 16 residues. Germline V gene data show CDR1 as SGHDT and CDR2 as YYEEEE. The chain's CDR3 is CASSLSWGPGNQPQHF. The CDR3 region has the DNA TGTGCCAGCAGCTTGTCATGGGGGCCTGGAAATCAGCCCCAGCATTTT.

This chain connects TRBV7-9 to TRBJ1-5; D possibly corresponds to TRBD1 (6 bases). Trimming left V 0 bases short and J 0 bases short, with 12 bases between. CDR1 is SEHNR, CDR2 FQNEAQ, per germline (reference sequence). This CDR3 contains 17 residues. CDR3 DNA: TGTGCCAGCAGCTTAGCCGGACAGAGATCTAGCAATCAGCCCCAGCATTTT. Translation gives CASSLAGQRSSNQPQHF.

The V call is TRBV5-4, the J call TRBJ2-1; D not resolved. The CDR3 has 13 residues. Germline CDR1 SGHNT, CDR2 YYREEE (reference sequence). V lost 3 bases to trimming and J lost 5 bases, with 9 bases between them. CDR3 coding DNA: TGTGCCAGCAGCTCTGGGCCCGACAATGAGCAGTTCTTC. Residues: CASSSGPDNEQFF.